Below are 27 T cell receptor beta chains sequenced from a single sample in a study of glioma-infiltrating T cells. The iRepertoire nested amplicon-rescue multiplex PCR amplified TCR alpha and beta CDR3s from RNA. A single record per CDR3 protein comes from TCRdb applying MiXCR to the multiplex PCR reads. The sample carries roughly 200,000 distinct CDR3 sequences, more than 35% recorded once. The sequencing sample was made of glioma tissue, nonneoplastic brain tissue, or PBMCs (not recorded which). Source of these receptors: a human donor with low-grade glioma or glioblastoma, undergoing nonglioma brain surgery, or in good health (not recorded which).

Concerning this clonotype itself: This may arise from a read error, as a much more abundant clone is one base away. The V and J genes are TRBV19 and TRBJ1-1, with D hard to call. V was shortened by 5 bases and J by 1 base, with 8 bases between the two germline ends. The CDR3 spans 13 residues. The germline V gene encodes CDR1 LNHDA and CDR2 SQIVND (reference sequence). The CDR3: CASSREGNTEAFF. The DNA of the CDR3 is TGTGCCAGTAGTCGAGAAGGGAACACTGAAGCTTTCTTT.

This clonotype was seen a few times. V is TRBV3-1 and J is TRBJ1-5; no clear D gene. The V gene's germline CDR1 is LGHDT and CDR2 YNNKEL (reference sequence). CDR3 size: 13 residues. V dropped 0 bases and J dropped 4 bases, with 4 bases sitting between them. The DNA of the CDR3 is TGTGCCAGCAGCCAAGAAGGGAATCAGCCCCAGCATTTT. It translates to CASSQEGNQPQHF.

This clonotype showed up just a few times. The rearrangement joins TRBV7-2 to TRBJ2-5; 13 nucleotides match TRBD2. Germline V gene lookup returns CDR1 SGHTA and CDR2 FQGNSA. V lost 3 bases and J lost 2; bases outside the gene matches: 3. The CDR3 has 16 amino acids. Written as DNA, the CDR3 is TGTGCCAGCAGCTTCACTAGCGGGAGGGGACAAGAGACCCAGTACTTC. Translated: CASSFTSGRGQETQYF.

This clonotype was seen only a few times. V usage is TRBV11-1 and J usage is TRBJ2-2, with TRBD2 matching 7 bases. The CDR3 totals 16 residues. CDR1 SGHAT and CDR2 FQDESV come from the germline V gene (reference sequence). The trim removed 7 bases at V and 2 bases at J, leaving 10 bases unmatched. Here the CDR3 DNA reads TGTGCCAGCAAACATTTACGAGCGGGAAACACCGGGGAGCTGTTTTTT. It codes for CASKHLRAGNTGELFF.

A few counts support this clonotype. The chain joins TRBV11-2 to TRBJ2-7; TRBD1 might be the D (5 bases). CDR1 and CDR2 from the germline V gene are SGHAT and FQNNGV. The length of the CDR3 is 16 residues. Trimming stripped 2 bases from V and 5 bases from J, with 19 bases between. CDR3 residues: CASSLRFTTPRDEQYF. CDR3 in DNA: TGTGCCAGCAGCTTACGATTCACGACACCCAGGGACGAGCAGTACTTC.

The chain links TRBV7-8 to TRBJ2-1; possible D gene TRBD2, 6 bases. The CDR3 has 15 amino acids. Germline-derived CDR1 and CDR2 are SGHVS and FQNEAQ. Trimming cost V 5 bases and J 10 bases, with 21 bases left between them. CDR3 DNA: TGTGCCAGCAGCCCGGCTAGCGAGTCCTACGGGGAGCAGTTCTTC. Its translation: CASSPASESYGEQFF.

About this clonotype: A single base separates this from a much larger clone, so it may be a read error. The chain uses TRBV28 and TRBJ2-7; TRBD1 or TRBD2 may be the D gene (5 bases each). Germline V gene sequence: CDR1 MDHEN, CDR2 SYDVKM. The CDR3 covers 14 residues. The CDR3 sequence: CASSLTEGLYERYF. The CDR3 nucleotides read TGTGCCAGCAGTTTGACTGAGGGGCTCTACGAGCGGTACTTC.

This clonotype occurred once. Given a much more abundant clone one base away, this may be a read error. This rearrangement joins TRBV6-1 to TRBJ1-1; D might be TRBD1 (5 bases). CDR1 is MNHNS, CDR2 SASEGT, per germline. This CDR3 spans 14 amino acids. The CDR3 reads CAITRDRDGTKAFF. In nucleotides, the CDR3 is TGTGCCATCACTAGGGACCGTGACGGCACTAAAGCTTTCTTT.

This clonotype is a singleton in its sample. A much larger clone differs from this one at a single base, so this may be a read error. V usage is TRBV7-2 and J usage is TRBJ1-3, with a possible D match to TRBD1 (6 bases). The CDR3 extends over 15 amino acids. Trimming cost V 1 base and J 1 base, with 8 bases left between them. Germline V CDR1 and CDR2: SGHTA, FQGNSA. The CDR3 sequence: CASSLGDRSGNTIYF. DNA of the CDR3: TGTGCCAGCAGCTTAGGCGACAGGTCTGGAAACACCATATATTTT.

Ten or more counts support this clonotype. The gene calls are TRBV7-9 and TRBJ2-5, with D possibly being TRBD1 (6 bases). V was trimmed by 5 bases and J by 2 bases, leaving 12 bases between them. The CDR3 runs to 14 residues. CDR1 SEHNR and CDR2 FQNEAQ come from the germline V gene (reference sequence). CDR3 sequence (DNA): TGTGCCAGCAGCGCGGACAGCACTCAAGAGACCCAGTACTTC. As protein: CASSADSTQETQYF.

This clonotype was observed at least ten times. This chain's CDR3 is CATSRPGTGGTDTQYF. DNA for the CDR3: TGTGCCACCAGCAGACCCGGGACAGGGGGCACAGATACGCAGTATTTT. The chain recombines TRBV15 with TRBJ2-3; the match to TRBD1 covers 10 bases. The CDR3 spans 16 residues. Trimming cost V 2 bases and J 1 base; bases outside gene matches: 3. CDR1 and CDR2 from the germline V gene are LNHNV and YYDKDF (reference sequence).

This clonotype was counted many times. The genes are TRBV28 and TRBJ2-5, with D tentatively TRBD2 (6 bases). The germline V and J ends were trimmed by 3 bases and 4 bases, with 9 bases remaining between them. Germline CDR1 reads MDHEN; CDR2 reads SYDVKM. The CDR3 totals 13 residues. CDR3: CASSLIGRETQYF. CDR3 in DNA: TGTGCCAGCAGTTTGATCGGGAGAGAGACCCAGTACTTC.

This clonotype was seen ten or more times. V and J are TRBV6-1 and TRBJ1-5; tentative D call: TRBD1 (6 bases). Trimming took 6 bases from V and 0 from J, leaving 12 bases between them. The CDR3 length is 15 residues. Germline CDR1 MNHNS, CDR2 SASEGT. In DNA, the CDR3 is TGTGCCAGCAGCCTTACAGGGAATAGCAATCAGCCCCAGCATTTT. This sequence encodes CASSLTGNSNQPQHF.

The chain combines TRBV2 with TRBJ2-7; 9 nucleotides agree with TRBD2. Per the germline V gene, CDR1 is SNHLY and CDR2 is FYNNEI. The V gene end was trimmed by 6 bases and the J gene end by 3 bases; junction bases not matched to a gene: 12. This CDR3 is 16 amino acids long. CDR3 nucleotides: TGTGCCAGCAGGGGTATACTAGCGGGCCTTAGCTACGAGCAGTACTTC. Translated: CASRGILAGLSYEQYF.

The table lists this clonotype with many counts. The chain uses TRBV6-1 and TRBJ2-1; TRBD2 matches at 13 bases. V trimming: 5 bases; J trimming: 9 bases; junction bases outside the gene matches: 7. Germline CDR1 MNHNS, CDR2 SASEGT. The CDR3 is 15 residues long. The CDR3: CASSLGLAGVGEQFF. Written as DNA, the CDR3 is TGTGCCAGCAGTCTCGGACTAGCGGGAGTGGGTGAGCAGTTCTTC.

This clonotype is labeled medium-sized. CDR3 region: CASSPPGGRTDTQYF. The CDR3 DNA reads TGTGCCAGCAGTCCTCCGGGCGGGAGAACGGATACGCAGTATTTT. V and J are TRBV6-1 and TRBJ2-3; 7 bases are a match to TRBD2. V was pared by 5 bases and J by 6 bases, with 11 bases of the junction left unmatched. Germline assignment: CDR1 MNHNS and CDR2 SASEGT. The CDR3 spans 15 residues.

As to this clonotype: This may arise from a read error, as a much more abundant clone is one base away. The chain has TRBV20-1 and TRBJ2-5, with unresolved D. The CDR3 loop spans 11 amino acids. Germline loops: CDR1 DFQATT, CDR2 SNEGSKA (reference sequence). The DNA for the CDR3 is TGCAGTGCTAGTTCCAAAGAGAACCAGTACTTC. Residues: CSASSKENQYF.

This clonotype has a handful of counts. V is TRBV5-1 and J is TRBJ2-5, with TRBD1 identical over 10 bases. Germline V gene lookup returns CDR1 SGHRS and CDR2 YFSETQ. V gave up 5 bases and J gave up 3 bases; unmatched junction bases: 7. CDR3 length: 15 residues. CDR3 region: CASRLTGTGEETQYF. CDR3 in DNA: TGCGCCAGCAGACTGACCGGGACAGGGGAAGAGACCCAGTACTTC.

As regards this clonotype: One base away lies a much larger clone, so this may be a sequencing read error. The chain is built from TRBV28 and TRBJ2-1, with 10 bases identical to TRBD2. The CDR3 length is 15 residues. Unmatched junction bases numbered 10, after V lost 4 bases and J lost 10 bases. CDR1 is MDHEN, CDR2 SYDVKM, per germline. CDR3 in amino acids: CASSSDAGLAYEQFF. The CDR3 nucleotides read TGTGCCAGCAGTTCAGATGCGGGACTAGCGTACGAGCAGTTCTTC.

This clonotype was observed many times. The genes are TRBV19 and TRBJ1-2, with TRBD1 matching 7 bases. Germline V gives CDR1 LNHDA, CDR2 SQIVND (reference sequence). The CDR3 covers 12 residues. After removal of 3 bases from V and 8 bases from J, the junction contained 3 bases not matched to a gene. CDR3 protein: CASSITGDGYTF. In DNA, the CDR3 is TGTGCCAGTAGTATCACAGGGGACGGCTACACCTTC.

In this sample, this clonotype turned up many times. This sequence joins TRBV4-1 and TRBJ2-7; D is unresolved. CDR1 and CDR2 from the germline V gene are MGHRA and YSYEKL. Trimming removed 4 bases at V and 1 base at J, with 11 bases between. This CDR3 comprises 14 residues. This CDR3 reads CASSPYEVSYEQYF. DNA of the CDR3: TGCGCCAGCAGCCCCTACGAGGTGTCCTACGAGCAGTACTTC.

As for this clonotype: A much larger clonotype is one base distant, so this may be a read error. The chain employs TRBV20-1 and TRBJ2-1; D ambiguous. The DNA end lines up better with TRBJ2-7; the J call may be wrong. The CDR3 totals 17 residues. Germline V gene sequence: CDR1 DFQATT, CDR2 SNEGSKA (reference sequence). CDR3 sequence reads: CSASQRFRCFGSYEQYF. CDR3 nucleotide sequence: TGCAGTGCTAGTCAGCGCTTCAGGTGTTTCGGTAGCTACGAGCAGTACTTC.

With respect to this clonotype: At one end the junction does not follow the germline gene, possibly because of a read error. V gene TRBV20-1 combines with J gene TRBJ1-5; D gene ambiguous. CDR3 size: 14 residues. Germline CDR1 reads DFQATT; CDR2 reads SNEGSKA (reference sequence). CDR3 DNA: TGCAGTTCTAAGGAGTCCTATAGCAATCAACCCCAGCATTTT. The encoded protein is CSSKESYSNQPQHF.

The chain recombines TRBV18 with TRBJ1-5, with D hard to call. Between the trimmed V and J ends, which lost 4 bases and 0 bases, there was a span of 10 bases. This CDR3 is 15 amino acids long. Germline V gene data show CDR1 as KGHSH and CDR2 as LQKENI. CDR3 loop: CASSRSGYSNQPQHF. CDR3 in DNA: TGTGCCAGCTCACGTTCCGGGTATAGCAATCAGCCCCAGCATTTT.

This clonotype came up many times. The CDR3 DNA sequence: TGTGCCAGCAGGCAGACAGGGCCTACCTACAATGAGCAGTTCTTC. Amino acids: CASRQTGPTYNEQFF. V gene TRBV6-1 combines with J gene TRBJ2-1; 7 bases map to TRBD1. Germline CDR1 and CDR2: MNHNS and SASEGT. The CDR3 sequence is 15 residues long. V lost 6 bases, J lost 2 bases, and 7 bases stayed unmatched.

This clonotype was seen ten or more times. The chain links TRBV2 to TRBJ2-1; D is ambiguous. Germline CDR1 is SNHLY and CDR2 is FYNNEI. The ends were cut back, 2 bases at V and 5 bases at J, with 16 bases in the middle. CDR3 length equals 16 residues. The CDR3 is CASSELFVVADNEQFF. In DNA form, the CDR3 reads TGTGCCAGCAGTGAATTATTCGTGGTGGCAGACAATGAGCAGTTCTTC.

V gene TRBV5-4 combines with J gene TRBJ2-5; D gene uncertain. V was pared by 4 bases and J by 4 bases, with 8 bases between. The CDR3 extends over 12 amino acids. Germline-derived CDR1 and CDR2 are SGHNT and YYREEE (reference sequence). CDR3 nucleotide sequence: TGTGCCAGCAGCCCGAACACAGAGACCCAGTACTTC. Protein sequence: CASSPNTETQYF.